This entry is about one TCR beta chain. Its antigen is still unknown. This CDR3 has 13 residues. CDR1 is DFQATT and CDR2 is SNEGSKA in the germline V gene (reference sequence). The V and J ends lost 3 bases and 3 bases, in that order; junction bases with no gene match: 4. Sample-barcoded 5' priming and a J-beta primer mix drove a second PCR of roughly 7 to 11 cycles. MiXCR was run by TCRdb on the 5' RACE reads, yielding one entry per CDR3 protein. The top ten hold 15% to 19% of the sample, which has hundreds of thousands of distinct CDR3 sequences, about a third seen once. The sample originates from a study of blood T cells in healthy people across ages. General study points: TCR beta diversity, measured per million T cells, fell in a roughly linear way with age.

Sequences were obtained from blood. The TCR sequence derives from a woman older than 75 in good health. The V gene is TRBV20-1, the J gene TRBJ2-7; TRBD1 aligns across 8 bases. This chain's CDR3 is CSARGDRHYEQYF. The CDR3 DNA reads TGCAGTGCTAGGGGGGACAGGCACTACGAGCAGTACTTC.